The 21 T cell receptor beta chains given below trace back to one sample, sequenced in a study of blood T cell repertoires in COVID-19. Sequencing was performed with immunoSEQ multiplex PCR; in TCRdb, only in-frame clones are kept and a portion is missing. Here the sample spans about 29,000 clones, roughly nine tenths being singletons. Material: peripheral blood. The receptors come from a human donor in a cohort sampled during active COVID-19.

This chain uses TRBV11-2 with TRBJ2-7; D is unresolved. There are 15 residues in the CDR3. V gave up 0 bases and J gave up 3 bases, with 12 bases separating them. CDR1 SGHAT and CDR2 FQNNGV come from the germline V gene. The CDR3 DNA is TGTGCCAGCAGCTTAGAGGCAGGCCTTAACTACGAGCAGTACTTC. As protein: CASSLEAGLNYEQYF.

The V gene is TRBV24-1, the J gene TRBJ2-1; D gene ambiguous. V lost 3 bases to trimming and J lost 7 bases, with 15 bases between them. The CDR3 sequence is 15 residues long. Germline assignment: CDR1 KGHDR and CDR2 SFDVKD. The CDR3 here is CATSDGLSVVNEQFF. The CDR3 region has the DNA TGTGCCACCAGTGATGGCCTCAGCGTAGTGAATGAGCAGTTCTTC.

This clone was counted a single time. This chain uses TRBV10-3 with TRBJ2-3, with 11 bases fitting TRBD2. The CDR3 consists of 15 residues. Germline assignment: CDR1 ENHRY and CDR2 SYGVKD. V trimming: 4 bases; J trimming: 2 bases; junction bases outside the gene matches: 2. The CDR3 is CAISGLAGPTDTQYF. The DNA of the CDR3 is TGTGCCATCAGTGGACTAGCGGGGCCCACAGATACGCAGTATTTT.

The chain combines TRBV7-8 with TRBJ1-2, with D tentatively TRBD1 (5 bases). Germline loops: CDR1 SGHVS, CDR2 FQNEAQ. Trimming took 1 base from V and 9 from J, leaving 12 bases between them. The CDR3 is made up of 13 amino acids. CDR3 amino acids: CASSLGSGRSYTF. The CDR3 DNA sequence: TGTGCCAGCAGCTTAGGGTCAGGGCGTAGCTACACCTTC.

The rearrangement joins TRBV5-1 to TRBJ2-5; TRBD2 matches 12 bases. With 0 bases clipped from V and 6 bases from J, the junction kept 15 bases outside the gene matches. Germline lookup yields CDR1 SGHRS and CDR2 YFSETQ. The CDR3 has 19 residues. In nucleotides, the CDR3 is TGCGCCAGCAGCTTGGGTACGACTTTGGCTAGCGGGGGGGCCAAGACCCAGTACTTC. Its protein product is CASSLGTTLASGGAKTQYF.

J is TRBJ1-2 and V is TRBV28; D possibly corresponds to TRBD1 (6 bases). Trimming took off 7 bases at V and 2 bases at J, with 17 bases between the two ends. CDR3 length equals 15 residues. The germline V gene has CDR1 MDHEN and CDR2 SYDVKM. This CDR3 is CASMAGAVGNYGYTF. For the CDR3, the DNA is TGTGCCAGCATGGCGGGGGCGGTGGGGAACTATGGCTACACCTTC.

The chain couples TRBV3-1 (or the pseudogene TRBV3-2) to TRBJ1-4; TRBD1 agrees at 8 bases. V lost 6 bases and J lost 7; bases outside the gene matches: 7. The CDR3 loop spans 14 amino acids. Germline assignment: CDR1 LGHDT and CDR2 YNNKEL (reference sequence). CDR3 loop: CASRPQGAPEKLFF. The DNA of the CDR3 is TGTGCCAGCAGACCCCAGGGGGCGCCTGAAAAACTGTTTTTT.

This clone appeared once. The V gene is TRBV5-1, the J gene TRBJ2-7, with D possibly being TRBD2 (5 bases). The germline gives CDR1 SGHRS, CDR2 YFSETQ. V was trimmed by 3 bases and J by 2 bases, leaving 9 bases between them. The CDR3 covers 13 residues. The CDR3 protein is CASSSDSAYEQYF. For the CDR3, the DNA is TGCGCCAGCAGCTCGGACTCGGCCTACGAGCAGTACTTC.

This clone was found once. This chain connects TRBV3-1 (or the pseudogene TRBV3-2) to TRBJ2-1; D remains unclear. The CDR3 has 15 residues. Germline assignment: CDR1 LGHDT and CDR2 YNNKEL (reference sequence). V lost 2 bases to trimming and J lost 7 bases, with 15 bases between them. The CDR3 sequence is CASSQHPRTRNEQFF. The DNA of the CDR3 is TGTGCCAGCAGCCAACATCCTCGAACGAGAAATGAGCAGTTCTTC.

The chain carries TRBV5-4 and TRBJ2-5; a weak D match, TRBD2 (6 bases). This CDR3 is built from 14 residues. With 4 bases removed from V and 5 bases from J, the gap between germline ends came to 15 bases. CDR1 SGHNT and CDR2 YYREEE come from the germline V gene (reference sequence). The CDR3 nucleotides are TGTGCCAGCAGCGGGGGACTGTTAGATGAGACCCAGTACTTC. It translates to CASSGGLLDETQYF. Filled out from reference TRBV5-4 and TRBJ2-5, the complete variable domain reads ETGVTQSPTHLIKTRGQQVTLRCSSQSGHNTVSWYQQALGQGPQFIFQYYREEENGRGNFPPRFSGLQFPNYSSELNVNALELDDSALYLCASSGGLLDETQYFGPGTRLLVL.

The chain recombines TRBV9 with TRBJ1-4, with 8 bases aligning to TRBD1. V gave up 4 bases and J gave up 4 bases; unmatched junction bases: 6. The germline CDR1 and CDR2 sequences are SGDLS and YYNGEE. This CDR3 has 15 amino acids. CDR3 in DNA: TGTGCCAGCAGCATCGGACAGGGACATAATGAAAAACTGTTTTTT. Amino acids: CASSIGQGHNEKLFF.

The genes are TRBV10-1 and TRBJ2-6, with unresolved D. Germline loops: CDR1 WNHNN, CDR2 SYGVQD (reference sequence). This CDR3 comprises 16 residues. Trimming removed 4 bases at V and 0 bases at J, with 10 bases between. The CDR3 protein is CASSVPPSSGANVLTF. Here the CDR3 DNA reads TGCGCCAGCAGTGTGCCTCCTAGCTCTGGGGCCAACGTCCTGACTTTC.

The chain combines TRBV5-5 with TRBJ2-7; D possibly corresponds to TRBD2 (6 bases). This CDR3 is built from 13 residues. CDR1 and CDR2 from the germline V gene are SGHKS and YYEKEE (reference sequence). V lost 0 bases and J 7 bases, leaving 11 bases between the germline ends. This CDR3 is CASSLVRAGEQYF. Here the CDR3 DNA reads TGTGCCAGCAGCTTGGTAAGGGCGGGAGAGCAGTACTTC.

The rearrangement links TRBV28 to TRBJ1-1, with TRBD1 as a possible D gene (6 bases). Germline-derived CDR1 and CDR2 are MDHEN and SYDVKM. The V end lost 5 bases, the J end lost 6 bases, and 10 bases lay between the germline ends. The CDR3 has 12 residues. CDR3 coding DNA: TGTGCCAGCAGTAACAGGGTTGCTGAAGCTTTCTTT. Residues: CASSNRVAEAFF.

This chain connects TRBV10-1 to TRBJ2-2; 8 nucleotides agree with TRBD1. Germline CDR1 and CDR2: WNHNN and SYGVQD (reference sequence). Losses at the gene ends were 10 bases for V and 9 bases for J; bases not matched to a gene: 16. This CDR3 contains 15 residues. The CDR3 DNA reads as TGCGCCAACCAATGGAGGACAGGGAATGGTCGGGAGCTGTTTTTT. Protein: CANQWRTGNGRELFF.

The rearrangement links TRBV3-1 (or the pseudogene TRBV3-2) to TRBJ1-6; D not resolved. Germline CDR1 LGHDT, CDR2 YNNKEL (reference sequence). The V and J ends lost 4 bases and 10 bases respectively, with 14 bases between them. CDR3 length: 14 residues. CDR3 region: CASSPVSGSSPLHF. CDR3 in DNA: TGTGCCAGCAGCCCGGTGAGCGGGAGCTCACCCCTCCACTTT.

This sequence joins TRBV6-5 and TRBJ2-5; possible D gene TRBD1, 6 bases. V shed 7 bases and J shed 1 base, with 10 bases lying between them. Germline-derived CDR1 and CDR2 are MNHEY and SVGAGI. The CDR3 contains 13 residues. The CDR3 bases are TGTGCCAGCACCAGACAGGTCCAAGAGACCCAGTACTTC. Its protein is CASTRQVQETQYF.

The chain combines TRBV7-2 with TRBJ1-2, with 12 bases matching TRBD1. J was trimmed by 7 bases and V by 5 bases; bases with no gene match: 8. The CDR3 is 15 residues long. Germline assignment: CDR1 SGHTA and CDR2 FQGNSA. The CDR3 reads CASSTGTGGVFGYTF. DNA of the CDR3: TGTGCCAGCAGCACGGGGACAGGGGGCGTTTTTGGCTACACCTTC.

This chain joins TRBV30 and TRBJ2-2, with a possible D match to TRBD2 (6 bases). CDR1 GTSNPN and CDR2 SVGIG come from the germline V gene (reference sequence). V gave up 3 bases and J gave up 13 bases, with 12 bases separating them. The CDR3 covers 11 residues. The CDR3 region is CAWRGGVLLFF. The DNA of the CDR3 is TGTGCCTGGAGGGGGGGAGTTTTGCTGTTTTTT.

The chain uses TRBV5-1 and TRBJ1-2, with TRBD1 as a possible D gene (5 bases). Germline V gives CDR1 SGHRS, CDR2 YFSETQ. Trimming shortened V by 0 bases and J by 0 bases, and 9 bases separated the two germline ends. The CDR3 is 15 residues long. CDR3 in amino acids: CASSLEGRTNYGYTF. CDR3 coding DNA: TGCGCCAGCAGCTTGGAGGGGAGGACTAACTATGGCTACACCTTC.

The CDR3 bases are TGTGCCAGCAGCTTCGGAGGGCAGGGAAGGGGCGGGGAGCTGTTTTTT. Translation gives CASSFGGQGRGGELFF. This chain joins TRBV7-2 and TRBJ2-2; D is possibly TRBD2 (6 bases). The CDR3 is 16 amino acids. Germline assignment: CDR1 SGHTA and CDR2 FQGNSA. V shed 3 bases and J shed 7 bases, with 18 bases lying between them.